Sequencing of this TCR beta chain was carried out in a study of OX40 agonist ivuxolimab in advanced cancers. The study in broad terms: Ivuxolimab was an agonistic, fully human IgG2 monoclonal antibody directed against OX40 (CD134), a costimulatory receptor. Of the roughly 50 dose-escalation patients, hepatocellular carcinoma was present in around 20, melanoma in around 15, renal cell carcinoma in 9 and head and neck cancer in 9. In the dose-escalation cohort, more than 75% of patients were male, and the mean age was roughly 60 years, with a range of roughly 20 to 80. Prior anti-PD-1, anti-PD-L1 or anti-CTLA-4 therapy was permitted, and checkpoint inhibitors had been received by around 40% of dose-escalation patients. Peripheral TCRbeta sequencing was intended to test whether TCR sequence diversity was altered and clonal T-cell expansion was caused by ivuxolimab. The paper covers the monotherapy dose-escalation part of the phase I ivuxolimab trial, which included N ≈ 57 patients. Intravenous ivuxolimab was administered to patients every 2 weeks at six dose levels: 0.01, 0.1, 0.3, 1.5, 3 and 10 mg/kg. Partial responses were achieved by three dose-escalation patients, of whom one had hepatocellular carcinoma and two had cutaneous melanoma. Study-wide conclusions, independent of this receptor: The antigen specificity of the peripheral T cells that underwent clonal expansion was not determined. At doses of 0.1 to 3.0 mg/kg, clonal expansion of both CD4+ and CD8+ blood T cells was observed from baseline to week 6. Low levels of normalized T-cell clonal expansion were also seen in some patients who did not respond. Partial responders in the 0.1-3.0 mg/kg groups had among the lowest normalized peripheral clonal expansion, especially among CD8+ T cells. After ivuxolimab, more expanded clones were found on average in CD8+ T cells than in CD4+ T cells.

To sequence the TCRbeta CDR3 region, genomic DNA was isolated from the sorted cells. TCRbeta CDR3 regions were sequenced using the immunoSEQ Assay. Drawn from immuneACCESS, this table holds only the in-frame rearrangements with V and J called that TCRdb kept. Clones are partly lost; checked studies trace under half to an unresolved V gene and leave the rest unexplained. Recorded for this sample are about 84,000 clones; around nine tenths of them occurred a single time. The ten largest clones capture roughly 0.2% of the sample. CDR1 SGDLS and CDR2 YYNGEE are derived from the germline V gene. Including cysteine and phenylalanine, the CDR3 has 15 amino acids. The kept DNA is CDR3 alone, 45 bases in frame from the first base. V and J lose 3 bases and 0 bases, and a span of 12 bases separates them. Patients with a history of autoimmune disease or receiving systemic immunosuppression were excluded from the trial. In every dose cohort, peripheral blood was drawn for TCR sequencing at baseline, cycle 4 day 1, and cycle 7 day 1. The samples were drawn from a first-in-human, open-label, multicenter phase I dose-escalation trial of ivuxolimab. The trial enrolled adults with locally advanced or metastatic head and neck squamous cell, hepatocellular, melanoma or renal cell carcinoma. Before TCR sequencing, CD4+ and CD8+ T cells were separately sorted from peripheral blood.

A remark on this clone: The antigen this receptor binds is unknown. No quality values exist for individual bases; no much larger clone is one base distant.

Here the chain combines TRBV9 and TRBJ1-1; TRBD1 might be the D gene, on 5 matching bases. This sequence originates from an adult with an advanced solid tumor such as melanoma, head and neck, liver or kidney cancer. Sequenced here: CD4+ or CD8+ T cells sorted from blood, sampled in a trial of the OX40 agonist ivuxolimab. CDR3 protein: CASSALIQVNTEAFF. The sequence in DNA is TGTGCCAGCAGCGCACTCATACAGGTGAACACTGAAGCTTTCTTT.